The 2 T cell receptor beta chains reported below all come from one sample, sequenced in a study of blood T cell repertoires in COVID-19. Clones were read by immunoSEQ multiplex PCR, and TCRdb kept only the in-frame ones, dropping some. The sample includes 130,000 to 150,000 clones, 85% to 90% seen only once; the top ten take 2.5% to 3.5%. The sequencing sample was made of peripheral blood. The receptors shown here come from a woman in her sixties or seventies with active COVID-19.

The V and J genes are TRBV19 and TRBJ2-1, with 8 nucleotides matching TRBD2. Germline assignment: CDR1 LNHDA and CDR2 SQIVND (reference sequence). The length of the CDR3 is 17 residues. Losses at the gene ends were 4 bases for V and 4 bases for J; bases not matched to a gene: 12. This CDR3 is CASSTTSSGSRYNEQFF. The CDR3 DNA follows: TGTGCCAGTAGTACCACCTCTAGCGGGTCAAGGTACAATGAGCAGTTCTTC.

V is TRBV10-3 and J is TRBJ1-6; weak D call: TRBD1 (5 bases). Germline V CDR1 and CDR2: ENHRY, SYGVKD. The V and J ends lost 10 bases and 0 bases respectively, with 10 bases between them. This CDR3 region has 14 residues. As DNA, the CDR3 is TGTGCCACGGGGGGGAGCTCCTATAATTCACCCCTCCACTTT. This encodes CATGGSSYNSPLHF.